What follows are 23 T cell receptor beta chains derived from one specimen sequenced in a study of blood T cell repertoires in COVID-19. Method: immunoSEQ multiplex PCR; TCRdb's copy keeps in-frame clones and lacks some. The sample has tens of thousands of clones, around three quarters seen once. The source material was peripheral blood. These receptors all stem from a woman between 65 and 79 years old with acute or convalescent COVID-19.

This clone has just a few counts. V usage is TRBV9 and J usage is TRBJ1-6, with D hard to call. In germline, CDR1 is SGDLS, CDR2 YYNGEE. CDR3 length: 15 residues. The V and J ends lost 0 bases and 7 bases respectively, with 11 bases between them. The DNA for the CDR3 is TGTGCCAGCAGCGTAGGGAGGACCTTAAATTCACCCCTCCACTTT. Translation: CASSVGRTLNSPLHF.

The V call is TRBV30, the J call TRBJ1-1, with D maybe TRBD1 (5 bases). The CDR3 sequence is 14 residues long. Trimming stripped 8 bases from V and 6 bases from J, with 22 bases between. Germline loops: CDR1 GTSNPN, CDR2 SVGIG (reference sequence). CDR3 DNA sequence: TGTGCCCGATCAAGGGGAGGGCTAAACTCTGAAGCTTTCTTT. Its translation: CARSRGGLNSEAFF.

This clone was detected once. The chain combines TRBV24-1 with TRBJ2-1, with 12 bases matching TRBD2. The CDR3 is 17 residues long. Germline CDR1 is KGHDR and CDR2 is SFDVKD. V was pared by 3 bases and J by 6 bases, with 8 bases of the junction left unmatched. CDR3 DNA sequence: TGTGCCACCAGTGATCCCACCGGGACTAGCGGGCCCAATGAGCAGTTCTTC. This translates into CATSDPTGTSGPNEQFF.

This chain connects TRBV19 to TRBJ1-5; D gene unclear. V was pared by 6 bases and J by 8 bases, with 17 bases between. This CDR3 is 14 amino acids long. Germline lookup yields CDR1 LNHDA and CDR2 SQIVND (reference sequence). The CDR3 DNA reads as TGTGCCAGTAGGGCTGGGCCAGAAACGGAGCCCCAGCATTTT. The encoded protein is CASRAGPETEPQHF.

The chain carries TRBV3-1 (or the pseudogene TRBV3-2) and TRBJ1-2; no reliable D call. The germline gives CDR1 LGHDT, CDR2 YNNKEL (reference sequence). Trimming cost V 6 bases and J 8 bases, with 10 bases left between them. The CDR3 is made up of 11 amino acids. Written as DNA, the CDR3 is TGTGCCAGCAGTCACGGGAGAGGCTACACCTTC. Protein product: CASSHGRGYTF.

V usage is TRBV4-1 and J usage is TRBJ2-1, with D perhaps matching TRBD2 (5 bases). The CDR3 runs to 17 residues. The V end was cut by 0 bases, the J end by 0 bases, with 12 bases between. CDR1 and CDR2 (germline): MGHRA, YSYEKL. The CDR3 loop reads CASSQDPAGSSYNEQFF. The CDR3, as DNA: TGCGCCAGCAGCCAAGATCCGGCGGGTAGCTCCTACAATGAGCAGTTCTTC.

This clone has only one observation. The chain recombines TRBV30 with TRBJ1-6; D is unresolved. Germline CDR1 and CDR2: GTSNPN and SVGIG (reference sequence). CDR3 size: 15 residues. V was trimmed by 0 bases and J by 8 bases, leaving 14 bases between them. For the CDR3, the DNA is TGTGCCTGGAGTGTACGAGGACTCCAAGATTCACCCCTCCACTTT. It is translated as CAWSVRGLQDSPLHF.

The CDR3 loop is CASKKGDPSYNYGYTF. CDR3 DNA sequence: TGTGCCAGCAAGAAAGGAGACCCCTCTTATAACTATGGCTACACCTTC. V usage is TRBV9 and J usage is TRBJ1-2; no firm D call. Looked up from germline, CDR1 is SGDLS and CDR2 is YYNGEE. V gave up 6 bases and J gave up 1 base, with 19 bases separating them. This CDR3 is 16 amino acids long.

This clone was seen once. The chain links TRBV5-5 to TRBJ2-3; D is perhaps TRBD2 (7 bases). The ends were cut back, 0 bases at V and 2 bases at J, with 10 bases in the middle. This CDR3 spans 15 amino acids. The germline V gene encodes CDR1 SGHKS and CDR2 YYEKEE (reference sequence). The CDR3 DNA is TGTGCCAGCAGCTTGGCCGGGGGGCCCACAGATACGCAGTATTTT. Translation gives CASSLAGGPTDTQYF.

The chain couples TRBV5-1 to TRBJ2-5; maybe TRBD1 (5 bases). CDR1 SGHRS and CDR2 YFSETQ come from the germline V gene. V lost 0 bases, J lost 5 bases, and 14 bases lay in between. The CDR3 is 15 amino acids. For the CDR3, the DNA is TGCGCCAGCAGCTTGGATTCCAGGGCACTGGAGACCCAGTACTTC. Translation gives CASSLDSRALETQYF.

The V and J genes are TRBV11-2 and TRBJ2-1; 9 nucleotides match TRBD1. Germline V gene data show CDR1 as SGHAT and CDR2 as FQNNGV. Trimming at V came to 5 bases and at J to 6 bases, leaving 8 bases not matched to a gene. The CDR3 consists of 15 residues. The CDR3 sequence is CASSQHRGRGNEQFF. Written as DNA, the CDR3 is TGTGCCAGCAGCCAGCACAGGGGGCGAGGCAATGAGCAGTTCTTC.

This clone was picked up one time. The J gene is TRBJ2-7, the V gene TRBV23-1; TRBD1 is a possible D gene (6 bases). Being an ORF, TRBV23-1 has a function that is uncertain. V lost 1 base to trimming and J lost 3 bases, with 16 bases between them. The CDR3 is 16 residues long. The CDR3 sequence: CASSQLPGEKGYEQYF. CDR3 bases: TGCGCCAGCAGTCAATTGCCAGGGGAGAAAGGCTACGAGCAGTACTTC.

The gene calls are TRBV5-6 and TRBJ1-2; D might be TRBD1 (6 bases). Trimming took off 3 bases at V and 5 bases at J, with 14 bases between the two ends. Germline CDR1 SGHDT, CDR2 YYEEEE. The CDR3 runs 14 residues. CDR3: CASSYDRFLYGYTF. As DNA, the CDR3 is TGTGCCAGCAGCTATGACAGGTTTTTGTATGGCTACACCTTC. Combining the CDR3 with reference TRBV5-6 and TRBJ1-2 gives the whole variable domain DAGVTQSPTHLIKTRGQQVTLRCSPKSGHDTVSWYQQALGQGPQFIFQYYEEEERQRGNFPDRFSGHQFPNYSSELNVNALLLGDSALYLCASSYDRFLYGYTFGSGTRLTVV.

The rearrangement uses TRBV6-5 and TRBJ2-7; 11 positions agree with TRBD1. Germline lookup yields CDR1 MNHEY and CDR2 SVGAGI. V shed 6 bases and J 1 base; nucleotides not matched to a gene: 2. The CDR3 has 14 residues. CDR3 sequence (DNA): TGTGCCAGCAGCTGGGACAGGGGGTCCTACGAGCAGTACTTC. Translating it yields CASSWDRGSYEQYF.

The rearrangement joins TRBV9 to TRBJ2-2, with D maybe TRBD2 (6 bases). The germline V gene has CDR1 SGDLS and CDR2 YYNGEE. CDR3 length equals 15 residues. V lost 4 bases, J lost 3 bases, and 13 bases lay in between. The DNA for the CDR3 is TGTGCCAGCAGCACTACTAGCTTAGACACCGGGGAGCTGTTTTTT. This translates into CASSTTSLDTGELFF. The full variable domain, in which reference TRBV9 and TRBJ2-2 provide the parts outside the CDR3, is DSGVTQTPKHLITATGQRVTLRCSPRSGDLSVYWYQQSLDQGLQFLIQYYNGEERAKGNILERFSAQQFPDLHSELNLSSLELGDSALYFCASSTTSLDTGELFFGEGSRLTVL.

The genes are TRBV19 and TRBJ2-1; no reliable D call. Germline V gene lookup returns CDR1 LNHDA and CDR2 SQIVND (reference sequence). The CDR3 extends over 15 amino acids. V lost 7 bases and J 5 bases, leaving 18 bases between the germline ends. Written as DNA, the CDR3 is TGTGCCAGTACTCCCCCCCGCGGAGATAACAATGAGCAGTTCTTC. Amino acid sequence: CASTPPRGDNNEQFF.

This chain uses TRBV5-4 with TRBJ1-2, with D uncertain. CDR1 is SGHNT and CDR2 is YYREEE in the germline V gene (reference sequence). V was pared by 4 bases and J by 2 bases, with 6 bases between. CDR3 size: 12 residues. The CDR3 DNA reads as TGTGCCAGCAGCCCGTCCAACTATGGCTACACCTTC. Its protein is CASSPSNYGYTF.

The chain has TRBV4-2 and TRBJ1-2, with D possibly being TRBD1 (6 bases). This CDR3 is 14 amino acids long. Per germline, CDR1 LGHNA and CDR2 YNFKEQ. The V and J ends lost 0 bases and 8 bases respectively, with 13 bases between them. CDR3 sequence (DNA): TGTGCCAGCAGCCAAGATTCAGGGGTTGGCGGCTACACCTTC. This sequence encodes CASSQDSGVGGYTF.

The chain has TRBV7-2 and TRBJ1-1; 8 nucleotides align to TRBD1. This CDR3 has 15 amino acids. After removal of 1 base from V and 3 bases from J, the junction contained 4 bases not matched to a gene. Germline CDR1 SGHTA, CDR2 FQGNSA. In DNA, the CDR3 is TGTGCCAGCAGCTTAGGCAGGGGGCGGTACACTGAAGCTTTCTTT. This sequence encodes CASSLGRGRYTEAFF.

Details on this clone: The sample carries other DNA sequences with the same CDR3. The chain employs TRBV7-2 and TRBJ2-1; 10 bases are a match to TRBD2. This CDR3 contains 15 residues. Per germline, CDR1 SGHTA and CDR2 FQGNSA. Trimming removed 1 base from V and 4 bases from J; junction bases left unmatched: 1. CDR3 residues: CASSLVAGGYNEQFF. CDR3 nucleotides: TGTGCCAGCAGCTTAGTAGCGGGGGGTTACAATGAGCAGTTCTTC.

There are many counts of this clone. This chain links TRBV28 with TRBJ2-2; TRBD2 agrees at 9 bases. V was pared by 2 bases and J by 7 bases, with 8 bases of the junction left unmatched. The germline gives CDR1 MDHEN, CDR2 SYDVKM. This CDR3 region has 16 residues. CDR3 residues: CASSLLAGGPIGELFF. The CDR3 nucleotides are TGTGCCAGCAGTTTACTGGCGGGAGGGCCGATCGGGGAGCTGTTTTTT.

This clone has a handful of counts. The chain links TRBV9 to TRBJ2-5; D is uncertain. V gave up 0 bases and J gave up 2 bases, with 5 bases separating them. Germline CDR1 is SGDLS and CDR2 is YYNGEE. The CDR3 contains 13 residues. The chain's CDR3 is CASSVGAQETQYF. CDR3 DNA sequence: TGTGCCAGCAGCGTAGGCGCACAAGAGACCCAGTACTTC.

This clone was seen only a few times. This sequence joins TRBV28 and TRBJ1-2, with 10 bases fitting TRBD1. CDR1 is MDHEN and CDR2 is SYDVKM in the germline V gene. After removal of 6 bases from V and 6 bases from J, the junction contained 1 base not matched to a gene. The CDR3 length is 12 residues. CDR3 coding DNA: TGTGCCAGCAGCGGACAGGGGGATGGCTACACCTTC. Amino acids: CASSGQGDGYTF.